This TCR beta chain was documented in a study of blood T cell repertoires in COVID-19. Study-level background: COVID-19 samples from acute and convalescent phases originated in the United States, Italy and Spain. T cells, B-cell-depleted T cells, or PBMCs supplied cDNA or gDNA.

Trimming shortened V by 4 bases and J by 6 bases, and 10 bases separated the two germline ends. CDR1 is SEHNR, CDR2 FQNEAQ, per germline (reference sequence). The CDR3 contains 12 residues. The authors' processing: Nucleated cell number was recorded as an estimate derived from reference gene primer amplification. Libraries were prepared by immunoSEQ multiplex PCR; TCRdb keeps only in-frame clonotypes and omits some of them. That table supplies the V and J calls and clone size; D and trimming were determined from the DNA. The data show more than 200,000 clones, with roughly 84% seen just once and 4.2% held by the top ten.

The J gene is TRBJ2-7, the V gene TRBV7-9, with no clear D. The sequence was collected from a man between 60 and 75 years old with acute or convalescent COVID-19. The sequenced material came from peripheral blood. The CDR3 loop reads CASSYVALEQYF. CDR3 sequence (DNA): TGTGCCAGCAGCTACGTAGCCCTCGAGCAGTACTTC.